This T cell receptor beta chain is from a study of neoadjuvant anti-PD-1 for oral cavity cancer. Study conclusions and caveats: TCR analyses covered only a few patients per response group.

In this sample, this clone turned up once. What it binds is not known. Most tumor samples had 4 to 5 ug input DNA in two replicates. Assay used: immunoSEQ multiplex PCR; TCRdb lists only in-frame clones, some missing. The table shows tens of thousands of clones, with 26% occurring only once. Germline-derived CDR1 and CDR2 are SGHRS and YFSETQ. The CDR3 is 14 amino acids. V lost 2 bases to trimming and J lost 8 bases, with 13 bases between them. Time point of the sample: after neoadjuvant nivolumab, at surgical resection. The source was tumor tissue, collected after nivolumab (anti-PD-1) treatment. The sequence was obtained from a person aged 35-79 years with oral cavity squamous cell carcinoma. This sequence joins TRBV5-1 and TRBJ1-4; D ambiguous. CDR3 sequence: CASSFVHREEKLFF. The CDR3 nucleotides are TGCGCCAGCAGCTTCGTGCACCGTGAGGAAAAACTGTTTTTT.